These T cell receptor beta chains were read from a single sample in a study of shared clonotypes between healthy human individuals. Sequencing used immunoSEQ multiplex PCR; TCRdb keeps in-frame clones, though not all of them. This table has around 2.3 million clones, around 95% appearing once. The sample taken for sequencing was naive CD4+ T cells sorted from blood. The receptors here all came from a man aged 18 to 30 in good health. Both conserved end residues are part of each CDR3. A D gene is named only where the DNA matches it firmly.

>TRBV5-1|TRBJ1-2|-
TGCGCCAGCTCGAAGACAGGCCTCCAACGTGGCTACACCTTC
CASSKTGLQRGYTF
>TRBV5-6|TRBJ1-1|-
TGTGCCAGCAGCTGGGGGACCGGGCGGGAGAACACTGAAGCTTTCTTT
CASSWGTGRENTEAFF
>TRBV29-1|TRBJ1-1|-
TGCAGCGTTGTTAAGGGAGTTAACACTGAAGCTTTCTTT
CSVVKGVNTEAFF
>TRBV2|TRBJ1-5|-
TGTGCCAGCAGTAGGGACCGGAGGAGCAATCAGCCCCAGCATTTT
CASSRDRRSNQPQHF
>TRBV29-1|TRBJ2-1|TRBD1
TGCAGCGTTGGATACCCCAGGGGGCAATCGTATGAGCAGTTCTTC
CSVGYPRGQSYEQFF
>TRBV28|TRBJ1-4|-
TGTGCCAGCAGTTTTAACGGGGCAGCTAATGAAAAACTGTTTTTT
CASSFNGAANEKLFF
>TRBV5-6|TRBJ2-7|-
TGTGCCAGCAGCTTGTCAACCTACGAGCAGTACTTC
CASSLSTYEQYF
>TRBV28|TRBJ1-4|TRBD1
TGTGCCAGCAGTTACGGGGACAGAGATGAAAAACTGTTTTTT
CASSYGDRDEKLFF
>TRBV25-1|TRBJ1-2|-
TGTGCCAGCAGTACTAAGGCAGGAAACTATGGCTACACCTTC
CASSTKAGNYGYTF
>TRBV27|TRBJ1-3|-
TGTGCCAGCAGTTCACGAACTGTAGACTCTGGAAACACCATATATTTT
CASSSRTVDSGNTIYF